This TCR beta chain derives from a study of blood T cell repertoires in COVID-19. The germline CDR1 and CDR2 sequences are KGHSH and LQKENI. With V trimmed by 6 bases and J by 4 bases, 9 bases remained unmatched. CDR3 length equals 15 residues. Here immunoSEQ multiplex PCR was the method, and the copy in TCRdb shows in-frame clones only, minus some. The table lists roughly 57,000 clones, around 80% of them singletons. Sequences were obtained from peripheral blood. This clonotype was obtained from a man younger than 40 with COVID-19, enrolled during active disease. This chain joins TRBV18 and TRBJ2-7; 10 nucleotides align to TRBD2. Here the CDR3 DNA reads TGTGCCAGCTCGGCGTCTAGCGGGAGTGAGTACGAGCAGTACTTC. Its protein is CASSASSGSEYEQYF.